Presented here are 10 T cell receptor beta chains from one specimen sequenced in a study of blood T cells in healthy people across ages. A second PCR of 7 to 11 cycles used a sample-barcoded 5' primer and a J-beta primer mix. TCRdb analysed the 5' RACE reads with MiXCR anew, one entry per CDR3 protein. The sample contains about 810,000 distinct CDR3 sequences, approximately 35% of which appear only once. Sequenced: blood. These receptors were obtained from a man aged 18 to 35 in good health.

Many counts were recorded for this clonotype. This chain uses TRBV12-3 or TRBV12-4 with TRBJ2-7; D not certain. Deletions cut 6 bases from V and 2 bases from J, with 8 bases between. The CDR3 runs to 12 residues. This chain's CDR3 is CASSQGPYEQYF. CDR3 nucleotides: TGTGCCAGCAGCCAAGGCCCCTACGAGCAGTACTTC.

Comment on this clonotype: A much larger clone lies a single base off, so this may be a read error. The chain uses TRBV7-9 and TRBJ2-7; D ambiguous. V was clipped by 1 base and J by 4 bases, with 5 bases between them. The V gene's germline CDR1 is SEHNR and CDR2 FQNEAQ (reference sequence). The CDR3 is 12 amino acids. The CDR3: CASSLDQYEQYF. CDR3 DNA sequence: TGTGCCAGCAGCTTAGATCAGTACGAGCAGTACTTC.

This clonotype was seen more than once but under ten times. A much larger clone sits a single nucleotide away, making a read error possible. The rearrangement joins TRBV27 to TRBJ2-7; weak D call: TRBD1 (5 bases). The CDR3 is 13 amino acids. Per the germline V gene, CDR1 is MNHEY and CDR2 is SMNVEV (reference sequence). V was pared by 3 bases and J by 5 bases, with 11 bases between. This CDR3 reads CASSFQGSHEQYF. Written as DNA, the CDR3 is TGTGCCAGCAGTTTCCAGGGTTCCCACGAGCAGTACTTC.

The chain recombines TRBV20-1 with TRBJ2-1; D unclear. Trimming left V 0 bases short and J 5 bases short, with 14 bases between. In germline, CDR1 is DFQATT, CDR2 SNEGSKA (reference sequence). The CDR3 contains 15 residues. The CDR3 loop reads CSARDLISSNNEQFF. The CDR3, as DNA: TGCAGTGCTAGAGATCTTATTAGTAGTAACAATGAGCAGTTCTTC.

This clonotype was observed a handful of times. The gene calls are TRBV27 and TRBJ2-2; D unresolved. The CDR3 length is 13 residues. Between the trimmed V and J ends, which lost 2 bases and 7 bases, there was a span of 8 bases. Looked up from germline, CDR1 is MNHEY and CDR2 is SMNVEV (reference sequence). This CDR3 reads CASSLPMYGELFF. The CDR3 coding sequence is TGTGCCAGCAGTTTACCGATGTACGGGGAGCTGTTTTTT.

Ten or more counts support this clonotype. The V gene is TRBV20-1, the J gene TRBJ1-1, with 7 nucleotides matching TRBD1. Trimming removed 3 bases from V and 3 bases from J; junction bases left unmatched: 7. The germline gives CDR1 DFQATT, CDR2 SNEGSKA (reference sequence). The CDR3 has 14 residues. The CDR3 spells CSARKGASDTEAFF. In DNA form, the CDR3 reads TGCAGTGCTAGGAAGGGGGCATCGGACACTGAAGCTTTCTTT.

This clonotype was detected only a few times. V and J are TRBV6-6 and TRBJ2-5; no clear D gene. This CDR3 comprises 15 residues. Trimming shortened V by 5 bases and J by 4 bases, and 17 bases separated the two germline ends. Germline CDR1 reads MNHNY; CDR2 reads SVGAGI (reference sequence). The CDR3 DNA reads TGTGCCAGCAGTACCCCCCTACGGATGGGAGAGACCCAGTACTTC. It yields the protein CASSTPLRMGETQYF.

This chain connects TRBV9 to TRBJ1-5, with D uncertain. CDR3 size: 13 residues. Germline V lookup: CDR1 SGDLS, CDR2 YYNGEE. The ends were cut back, 3 bases at V and 6 bases at J, with 10 bases in the middle. CDR3 residues: CASSAGSGQPQHF. CDR3 DNA sequence: TGTGCCAGCAGCGCCGGATCAGGTCAGCCCCAGCATTTT.

This chain joins TRBV7-8 and TRBJ1-1; D is ambiguous. Trimming took 0 bases from V and 7 from J, leaving 12 bases between them. The V gene's germline CDR1 is SGHVS and CDR2 FQNEAQ. This CDR3 has 14 amino acids. The CDR3 sequence is CASSLAYPGFEAFF. For the CDR3, the DNA is TGTGCCAGCAGCTTAGCATATCCGGGGTTTGAAGCTTTCTTT.

This clonotype was seen repeatedly, ten times or more. The chain couples TRBV12-3 or TRBV12-4 to TRBJ2-5; 7 bases align to TRBD2. CDR3 length equals 18 residues. Trimming cost V 2 bases and J 4 bases; bases outside gene matches: 16. Here the CDR3 DNA reads TGTGCCAGCAGTTTATTGTTTACCGAGGGCGAGCGGGGAGAGACCCAGTACTTC. It specifies CASSLLFTEGERGETQYF.